Below, 28 T cell receptor beta chains from the same sample are listed, as sequenced in a study of CD8+CD57+ T cells in acquired aplastic anemia (dated by TCRdb to the late 2010s). Expansion of CD8+CD57+ cells had been shown by flow cytometry in the patients chosen for sequencing. Sequencing was performed on an Illumina HiSeq 2000. Profiling of TCR beta VDJ combinations and CDR3 sequences used genomic DNA as the template. Starting from the raw public reads, TCRdb applied fastp trimming at Q25, assembled clones with MiXCR and retained in-frame beta chains. Identical CDR3 proteins give one entry, which carries the most common genes and DNA. In this sample the table shows roughly 200,000 distinct CDR3 sequences, nearly 65% of which occur a single time. About 39% of the sample is taken by the ten largest. Input material: sorted CD4+, CD8+, or CD8+CD57+ T cells (not recorded which) from PBMCs. Receptors were obtained from a human donor with aplastic anemia.

The rearrangement joins TRBV2 to TRBJ2-3, with TRBD2 as a possible D gene (7 bases). The CDR3 covers 13 residues. Germline V gene sequence: CDR1 SNHLY, CDR2 FYNNEI. V was trimmed by 8 bases and J by 1 base, leaving 10 bases between them. CDR3 DNA: TGTGCCAGCGGGGGGGCTCGCACAGATACGCAGTATTTT. It translates to CASGGARTDTQYF.

The CDR3 region is CSVGSASSEGLPGGTDTQYF. The CDR3 nucleotides are TGCAGCGTTGGAAGCGCCAGCAGTGAGGGACTGCCTGGCGGCACAGATACGCAGTATTTT. V is TRBV29-1 and J is TRBJ2-3; maybe TRBD2 (6 bases). CDR1 and CDR2 from the germline V gene are SQVTM and ANQGSEA. This CDR3 comprises 20 residues. Trimming pared 4 bases from V and 1 base from J, leaving 30 bases between.

The chain carries TRBV7-3 and TRBJ2-7, with D possibly being TRBD1 or TRBD2 (5 bases each). V lost 1 base to trimming and J lost 9 bases, with 10 bases between them. The CDR3 runs 12 residues. Germline V gene data show CDR1 as SGHTA and CDR2 as FQGTGA. CDR3 nucleotide sequence: TGTGCCAGCAGCTTAAGGGACGGGTTGCAGTACTTC. Translation gives CASSLRDGLQYF.

The gene calls are TRBV5-1 and TRBJ2-1, with 9 bases identical to TRBD1. This CDR3 has 14 amino acids. Germline assignment: CDR1 SGHRS and CDR2 YFSETQ. The ends lost 0 bases at V and 10 bases at J; junction bases unmatched: 5. CDR3 nucleotide sequence: TGCGCCAGCAGCTTGGAACAGGGGGCGGAAGAGCAGTTCTTC. It specifies CASSLEQGAEEQFF.

The CDR3: CASSSGVGRGLQETQYF. For the CDR3, the DNA is TGTGCCAGCAGCTCGGGTGTAGGCAGGGGGCTCCAAGAGACCCAGTACTTC. The genes are TRBV5-5 and TRBJ2-5, with 8 bases matching TRBD1. Trimming removed 3 bases from V and 1 base from J; junction bases left unmatched: 11. The V gene's germline CDR1 is SGHKS and CDR2 YYEKEE (reference sequence). This CDR3 comprises 17 residues.

As for this clonotype: This may arise from a read error, as a much more abundant clone is one base away. The rearrangement links TRBV6-5 to TRBJ2-1; no firm D call. The CDR3 contains 11 residues. With 3 bases removed from V and 6 bases from J, the gap between germline ends came to 3 bases. Germline values: CDR1 MNHEY, CDR2 SVGAGI. The CDR3 is CASSYSNEQFF. The CDR3 DNA reads as TGTGCCAGCAGTTATAGCAATGAGCAGTTCTTC.

This sequence joins TRBV20-1 and TRBJ1-6; the D gene is possibly TRBD1 (5 bases). The V gene's germline CDR1 is DFQATT and CDR2 SNEGSKA (reference sequence). The length of the CDR3 is 13 residues. V was clipped by 6 bases and J by 9 bases, with 15 bases between them. The CDR3 DNA follows: TGCAGTGCGAGCCCGGGAAGGGGTTCACCCCTCCACTTT. Protein product: CSASPGRGSPLHF.

This chain links TRBV7-8 with TRBJ2-7; D not certain. This CDR3 spans 12 amino acids. V lost 1 base to trimming and J lost 5 bases, with 6 bases between them. Germline V gene lookup returns CDR1 SGHVS and CDR2 FQNEAQ. The CDR3 DNA is TGTGCCAGCAGCTTAGTTCGCCACGAGCAGTACTTC. Translation gives CASSLVRHEQYF.

This clonotype was seen ten or more times. The V and J genes are TRBV7-6 and TRBJ1-6; maybe TRBD1 (6 bases). V lost 5 bases and J 3 bases, leaving 14 bases between the germline ends. The CDR3 runs 16 residues. Per germline, CDR1 SGHVS and CDR2 FNYEAQ. CDR3 nucleotides: TGTGCCAGCAGCCCCAGGACAGACCTCTATAATTCACCCCTCCACTTT. This encodes CASSPRTDLYNSPLHF.

This chain joins TRBV20-1 and TRBJ2-7; D might be TRBD2 (5 bases). Per germline, CDR1 DFQATT and CDR2 SNEGSKA (reference sequence). The V end was cut by 6 bases, the J end by 3 bases, with 15 bases between. This CDR3 region has 13 residues. CDR3 residues: CSADREYVYEQYF. The CDR3 bases are TGCAGTGCCGACCGGGAATATGTCTACGAGCAGTACTTC.

This clonotype was seen repeatedly, ten times or more. The V and J genes are TRBV5-1 and TRBJ2-2, with D unresolved. CDR1 and CDR2 (germline): SGHRS, YFSETQ. V lost 2 bases, J lost 3 bases, and 14 bases lay in between. The CDR3 length is 16 residues. CDR3 sequence reads: CASSFFRQTDTGELFF. For the CDR3, the DNA is TGCGCCAGCAGCTTTTTTCGACAAACCGACACCGGGGAGCTGTTTTTT.

The V gene is TRBV24-1, the J gene TRBJ1-1, with unresolved D. V lost 1 base to trimming and J lost 7 bases, with 6 bases between them. This CDR3 spans 12 amino acids. CDR1 is KGHDR, CDR2 SFDVKD, per germline. The CDR3 DNA follows: TGTGCCACCAGTGATTTTCTGGGTGAAGCTTTCTTT. It specifies CATSDFLGEAFF.

The rearrangement uses TRBV4-1 and TRBJ2-5, with 7 bases matching TRBD2. Per the germline V gene, CDR1 is MGHRA and CDR2 is YSYEKL. With 3 bases clipped from V and 5 bases from J, the junction kept 6 bases outside the gene matches. The CDR3 has 14 residues. The CDR3 loop is CASSHASGTETQYF. As DNA, the CDR3 is TGCGCCAGCAGCCACGCGAGCGGGACCGAGACCCAGTACTTC.

In this sample, this clonotype turned up many times. The rearrangement links TRBV6-1 to TRBJ1-5; maybe TRBD1 (5 bases). Germline assignment: CDR1 MNHNS and CDR2 SASEGT. The CDR3 has 14 residues. V was clipped by 3 bases and J by 7 bases, with 13 bases between them. As DNA, the CDR3 is TGTGCCAGCAGTGACGACAGCCAGGCCCAGCCCCAGCATTTT. Residues: CASSDDSQAQPQHF.

The CDR3 DNA is TGTGCCAGCAGCTTTTGGGTGAGGGACACCGGGGAGCTGTTTTTT. This sequence encodes CASSFWVRDTGELFF. The chain uses TRBV7-8 and TRBJ2-2; tentative D call: TRBD2 (5 bases). The V gene lost 3 bases and the J gene lost 3 bases, with 11 bases spanning the gap. Germline V gene data show CDR1 as SGHVS and CDR2 as FQNEAQ. The CDR3 loop spans 15 amino acids.

The V call is TRBV20-1, the J call TRBJ2-7; TRBD2 matches 8 bases. The CDR3 sequence is 15 residues long. Germline trimming cut 0 bases from V and 3 bases from J; bases unmatched to any gene: 7. Germline V gives CDR1 DFQATT, CDR2 SNEGSKA (reference sequence). The CDR3 reads CSARDLRGAYYEQYV. In DNA, the CDR3 is TGCAGTGCTAGAGATCTGCGGGGGGCCTACTACGAGCAGTACGTC.

The chain carries TRBV15 and TRBJ2-7; 10 bases are shared with TRBD1. V lost 0 bases and J lost 3; bases outside the gene matches: 8. CDR1 is LNHNV and CDR2 is YYDKDF in the germline V gene (reference sequence). The CDR3 contains 17 residues. As DNA, the CDR3 is TGTGCCACCAGCAGAGATGTTGGGACAGGGGTATACTACGAGCAGTACTTC. Translating gives CATSRDVGTGVYYEQYF.

In its sample, this clonotype was seen a few times. The chain employs TRBV27 and TRBJ1-2, with 8 nucleotides matching TRBD1. Germline CDR1 MNHEY, CDR2 SMNVEV (reference sequence). This CDR3 spans 13 amino acids. V was clipped by 6 bases and J by 6 bases; unmatched bases: 6. CDR3 DNA: TGTGCCAGCAGGGGGACAGGACTGGATGGCTACACCTTC. Protein sequence: CASRGTGLDGYTF.

This chain links TRBV12-3 or TRBV12-4 with TRBJ2-5; 9 bases fit TRBD2. The CDR3 is 17 amino acids. V gave up 2 bases and J gave up 5 bases; unmatched junction bases: 12. The CDR3 DNA reads as TGTGCCAGCAGTTTACGAGCGGGGGGCCTCATTTCGGAGACCCAGTACTTC. The encoded protein is CASSLRAGGLISETQYF.

Concerning this clonotype: Relative to the germline gene, one junction end is altered; a read error may explain this. V and J are TRBV20-1 and TRBJ1-2, with D possibly TRBD1 on 5 matching bases. This CDR3 comprises 14 residues. Germline V gene lookup returns CDR1 DFQATT and CDR2 SNEGSKA (reference sequence). The CDR3 DNA follows: TGCAGTGCTAGATTGGCAGGTGGGGCAGGAGGCTACGCCTTC. Translation gives CSARLAGGAGGYAF.

This clonotype was recorded many times. This chain connects TRBV4-1 to TRBJ2-7, with 10 bases fitting TRBD1. Germline V gene data show CDR1 as MGHRA and CDR2 as YSYEKL. The CDR3 totals 14 residues. Trimming cost V 4 bases and J 4 bases; bases outside gene matches: 4. CDR3: CASSLGQGEYEQYF. In DNA, the CDR3 is TGCGCCAGCAGCCTCGGACAGGGGGAATACGAGCAGTACTTC.

The chain carries TRBV2 and TRBJ1-1; the D is unclear. The CDR3 is 13 residues long. V dropped 2 bases and J dropped 0 bases, with 4 bases sitting between them. Germline values: CDR1 SNHLY, CDR2 FYNNEI. This chain's CDR3 is CASSERVNTEAFF. The CDR3 bases are TGTGCCAGCAGTGAAAGGGTGAACACTGAAGCTTTCTTT.

CDR3 amino acids: CSVEGAGELFF. In DNA form, the CDR3 reads TGCAGCGTTGAGGGGGCCGGGGAGCTGTTTTTT. V and J are TRBV29-1 and TRBJ2-2; either TRBD1 or TRBD2 may supply D (5 bases each). This CDR3 is built from 11 residues. CDR1 and CDR2 from the germline V gene are SQVTM and ANQGSEA. V was pared by 3 bases and J by 6 bases, with 5 bases between.

The V call is TRBV20-1, the J call TRBJ1-1, with D unclear. Per the germline V gene, CDR1 is DFQATT and CDR2 is SNEGSKA (reference sequence). The CDR3 has 8 residues. In DNA, the CDR3 is TGCAAAAGCTCTGGGGCTTTCTTT. Translation gives CKSSGAFF.

V and J are TRBV2 and TRBJ2-5; 9 bases fit TRBD1. Germline V CDR1 and CDR2: SNHLY, FYNNEI. This CDR3 is built from 15 residues. V was pared by 6 bases and J by 2 bases, with 7 bases of the junction left unmatched. The CDR3 reads CASRKDRGGQETQYF. In DNA, the CDR3 is TGTGCCAGCAGGAAGGACAGGGGAGGACAAGAGACCCAGTACTTC.

This clonotype was counted between two and nine times. The chain couples TRBV19 to TRBJ1-3, with 8 bases fitting TRBD1. J lost 0 bases, V lost 6 bases, and 7 bases had no gene match. Germline-derived CDR1 and CDR2 are LNHDA and SQIVND (reference sequence). The CDR3 has 16 amino acids. For the CDR3, the DNA is TGTGCCAGTAGAAAAGGGACAGGCAGCTCTGGAAACACCATATATTTT. Translating it yields CASRKGTGSSGNTIYF.

At least ten counts were recorded for this clonotype. The chain carries TRBV12-5 and TRBJ2-3; 8 bases are shared with TRBD1. The V segment lost 8 bases and the J segment 4 bases; nucleotides outside the gene matches: 2. The germline gives CDR1 LGHNT, CDR2 FRNRAP. CDR3 length equals 12 residues. CDR3 protein: CASRTGSDTQYF. CDR3 DNA: TGTGCTAGTAGGACAGGGTCAGATACGCAGTATTTT.

This clonotype has ten or more counts. The J gene is TRBJ1-1, the V gene TRBV10-3; maybe TRBD1 (5 bases). The CDR3 length is 16 residues. Trimming removed 3 bases at V and 7 bases at J, with 21 bases between. Germline CDR1 is ENHRY and CDR2 is SYGVKD. The CDR3 region has the DNA TGTGCCATCAGTGATGACGGACCCCCCCAAAGGGGTGAAGCTTTCTTT. Encoded protein: CAISDDGPPQRGEAFF.